Listed below are T cell receptor beta chains from one sample, sequenced in a study of blood T cell repertoires in COVID-19. Sequenced by immunoSEQ multiplex PCR; TCRdb stores in-frame clones only, minus some. The sample shows approximately 300,000 clones, approximately 86% of them seen only once. Sequences were obtained from peripheral blood. The receptors come from a human donor with COVID-19, enrolled during active disease. The donor label of this sample is uncertain. Both conserved end residues are part of each CDR3. D genes are given only for firm matches. Clone size, where shown, is once, few, many, or a class for clones that have expanded.

v_call	d_call	j_call	clone_size	cdr3_nt	cdr3_aa
TRBV6-5	TRBD2	TRBJ2-7	NA	TGTGCCAGCAGGACACTAGCGGGAGACTACGAGCAGTACTTC	CASRTLAGDYEQYF
TRBV6-2/TRBV6-3	NA	TRBJ1-6	NA	TGTGCCAGCAGTTCCAATGAGGGGGCCCTCCACTTT	CASSSNEGALHF
TRBV29-1	TRBD2	TRBJ2-7	NA	TGCAGCGTTGAAAGGCGGTCTAGCGGAGTCTACGAGCAGTACTTC	CSVERRSSGVYEQYF
TRBV11-3	TRBD2	TRBJ2-6	once	TGTGCCAGCAGCTTAGAGACTAGCGGGAGCCCTGGGGCCAACGTCCTGACTTTC	CASSLETSGSPGANVLTF
TRBV28	NA	TRBJ1-4	NA	TGTGCCAGCTCCGGTGAAAAACTGTTTTTT	CASSGEKLFF
TRBV10-2	NA	TRBJ2-7	NA	TGCGCCAGCGGGAGTGCCTCCTACGAGCAGTACTTC	CASGSASYEQYF
TRBV7-9	TRBD1	TRBJ1-1	once	TGTGCCAGCAGCTTAGCAACGGGACAGGGTGGAAGTGAAGCTTTCTTT	CASSLATGQGGSEAFF
TRBV6-5	NA	TRBJ1-1	NA	TGTGCCAGCAGCGTGACCTTCAGGGTGAACACTGAAGCTTTCTTT	CASSVTFRVNTEAFF
TRBV30	NA	TRBJ2-7	once	TGTGCCTGGAGTGTACAGGGCGTCCCCTACGAGCAGTACTTC	CAWSVQGVPYEQYF
TRBV28	TRBD1	TRBJ2-5	NA	TGTGCCAGCAGCACGGACAGGCTAGGAGAGACCCAGTACTTC	CASSTDRLGETQYF
TRBV5-6	TRBD2	TRBJ2-1	NA	TGTGCCAGCAGCGCGGGACTAGCGGAGTGGGGCGATCAGTTCTTC	CASSAGLAEWGDQFF
TRBV27	TRBD1	TRBJ1-5	NA	TGTGCCAGCAGATCCGGGACAGGGGGCAATCAGCCCCAGCATTTT	CASRSGTGGNQPQHF
TRBV6-5	TRBD1	TRBJ2-3	NA	TGTGCCAGCAGTTATGGGACAGGGGGTATCGGGGATACGCAGTATTTT	CASSYGTGGIGDTQYF
TRBV5-1	TRBD1	TRBJ2-5	NA	TGCGCCAGCAGCCCCCGGACAGGGGGAGAGACCCAGTACTTC	CASSPRTGGETQYF
TRBV7-2	TRBD2	TRBJ2-7	NA	TGTGCCAGCAGCACCGTGGGACTAGCGCGCGAGCAGTACTTC	CASSTVGLAREQYF
TRBV7-2	NA	TRBJ1-3	NA	TGTGCCAGCAGCTCCCGGACTGTAACTGGCAACACCATATATTTT	CASSSRTVTGNTIYF
TRBV19	NA	TRBJ2-7	once	TGTGCCAGTAGTACGACAGGCAACCCCCGCCTCAGCTCCTACGAGCAGTACTTC	CASSTTGNPRLSSYEQYF
TRBV28	NA	TRBJ1-1	NA	TGTGCCAGCAGAAACAGGGCGGAGCCTAACACTGAAGCTTTCTTT	CASRNRAEPNTEAFF
TRBV2	TRBD1	TRBJ2-7	NA	TGTGCCAGCTTATTGGACAGGGACAACGAGCAGTACTTC	CASLLDRDNEQYF
TRBV29-1	NA	TRBJ1-1	NA	TGCAGCGTTGAAGATCCGGAGGCCGCTTTCTTT	CSVEDPEAAFF
TRBV9	NA	TRBJ1-6	NA	TGTGCCAGCACCCAACAGCTTGATAATTCACCCCTCCACTTT	CASTQQLDNSPLHF
TRBV27	TRBD2	TRBJ2-2	NA	TGTGCCAGCAGTGGCGGGAGGGGGACCGGGGAGCTGTTTTTT	CASSGGRGTGELFF
TRBV15	NA	TRBJ2-1	NA	TGTGCCGTACAGGGCCTGCTTTCCTACAATGAGCAGTTCTTC	CAVQGLLSYNEQFF
TRBV3-1/TRBV3-2	TRBD1	TRBJ1-2	NA	TGTGCCAGCAGCCAAGGACAGGGATACTATGGCTACACCTTC	CASSQGQGYYGYTF
TRBV3-1/TRBV3-2	TRBD1	TRBJ1-3	NA	TGTGCCAGCAGCCGACCAGGACAGGGAAGAAACACCATATATTTT	CASSRPGQGRNTIYF
TRBV6-5	NA	TRBJ2-5	NA	TGTGCCAGGGGATACGGGATCTTCGACGTCGAGTACTTC	CARGYGIFDVEYF
TRBV9	NA	TRBJ2-3	NA	TGTGCCAGCAGCACCGGAGATACGCAGTATTTT	CASSTGDTQYF
TRBV30	TRBD2	TRBJ2-1	NA	TGTGCCTGGAGTGTAGGCGGGAGTCTCCATGAGCAGTTCTTC	CAWSVGGSLHEQFF
TRBV5-4	TRBD2	TRBJ2-5	NA	TGTGCCAGCAGTTTCGGGACTAGCGGGAGAGGTGAGACCCAGTACTTC	CASSFGTSGRGETQYF
TRBV19	NA	TRBJ1-5	NA	TGTGCCAGTATCAACGTTCGGACAGTTAATAGCAATCAGCCCCAGCATTTT	CASINVRTVNSNQPQHF
TRBV18	NA	TRBJ2-1	NA	TGTGCCAGCTCACCACTAATAGCGGAGGACAATGAGCAGTTCTTC	CASSPLIAEDNEQFF
TRBV30	TRBD1	TRBJ2-2	NA	TGTGCCTGGAAGGGGGGGACAGGGGCGAACACCGGGGAGCTGTTTTTT	CAWKGGTGANTGELFF
TRBV19	TRBD2	TRBJ2-1	NA	TGTGCCAGTAGTCCCTCCCGTGGAGCGGGAGGCAATGAGCAGTTCTTC	CASSPSRGAGGNEQFF
TRBV30	NA	TRBJ2-1	NA	TGTGCCTGGAGTGCCTGGTTCGGATCAGCCTCGGAGGACAATGAGCAGTTCTTC	CAWSAWFGSASEDNEQFF
TRBV7-8	NA	TRBJ1-6	NA	TGTGCCAGCAGCTCCGCCAGGGTGAGCTCCTATAATTCACCCCTCCACTTT	CASSSARVSSYNSPLHF
TRBV2	TRBD2	TRBJ2-1	NA	TGTGCCAGCACAGTACAATACGGGACTAGCGGGAGTGAGTCGTTCTTC	CASTVQYGTSGSESFF
TRBV21-1	NA	TRBJ1-5	NA	TGTGCCAGCAGCTACCCAGGGGGCTCTCAGCCCCAGCATTTT	CASSYPGGSQPQHF
TRBV4-3	TRBD1	TRBJ1-2	NA	TGCGCCAGCAGCCAAGATCCGGCCCTAGGGACAGGGTATGGCTACACCTTC	CASSQDPALGTGYGYTF
TRBV5-1	TRBD1	TRBJ1-1	NA	TGCGCCAGCAGCCTGACAGGGTACACTGAAGCTTTCTTT	CASSLTGYTEAFF
TRBV11-2	NA	TRBJ1-2	NA	TGTGCCAGCAGCTTTCAACAGAGCTATGGCTACACCTTC	CASSFQQSYGYTF
TRBV30	TRBD2	TRBJ2-1	NA	TGTGCCTGGAGTGGCCGTACTAGCGGGGGTTACAATGAGCAGTTCTTC	CAWSGRTSGGYNEQFF
TRBV5-1	NA	TRBJ2-7	NA	TGCGCCAGCAGCGAGAGAACAGCCTACGAGCAGTACTTC	CASSERTAYEQYF
TRBV5-1	TRBD2	TRBJ2-3	NA	TGCGCCAGCAGCTTGGCCGGGACTAGGACAGATACGCAGTATTTT	CASSLAGTRTDTQYF
TRBV2	NA	TRBJ1-1	NA	TGTGCCAGCAGTGAACAGAACACTGAAGCTTTCTTT	CASSEQNTEAFF
TRBV2	TRBD1	TRBJ1-4	NA	TGTGCCAGCAGTTCCGACAGGGGTTACGTAAAACTGTTTTTT	CASSSDRGYVKLFF
TRBV19	NA	TRBJ2-1	NA	TGTGCCAGTAGTATGGGAGTATCCTACAATGAGCAGTTCTTC	CASSMGVSYNEQFF
TRBV7-3	TRBD2	TRBJ2-7	NA	TGTGCCAGCAGCCCTACTGTAGCGGGCATTATTGAGCAGTACTTC	CASSPTVAGIIEQYF
TRBV6-5	NA	TRBJ2-2	NA	TGTGCCAGCAGTTACTCGACGGGGACCGGGGAGCTGTTTTTT	CASSYSTGTGELFF
TRBV5-1	TRBD1	TRBJ1-2	once	TGCGCCAGCAGCCAGGGACAGGGGAGGGGTGGCTACACCTTC	CASSQGQGRGGYTF
TRBV30	TRBD1	TRBJ1-1	few	TGTGCCTGGAGTTCGCAGGGGGTCGAAGCTTTCTTT	CAWSSQGVEAFF